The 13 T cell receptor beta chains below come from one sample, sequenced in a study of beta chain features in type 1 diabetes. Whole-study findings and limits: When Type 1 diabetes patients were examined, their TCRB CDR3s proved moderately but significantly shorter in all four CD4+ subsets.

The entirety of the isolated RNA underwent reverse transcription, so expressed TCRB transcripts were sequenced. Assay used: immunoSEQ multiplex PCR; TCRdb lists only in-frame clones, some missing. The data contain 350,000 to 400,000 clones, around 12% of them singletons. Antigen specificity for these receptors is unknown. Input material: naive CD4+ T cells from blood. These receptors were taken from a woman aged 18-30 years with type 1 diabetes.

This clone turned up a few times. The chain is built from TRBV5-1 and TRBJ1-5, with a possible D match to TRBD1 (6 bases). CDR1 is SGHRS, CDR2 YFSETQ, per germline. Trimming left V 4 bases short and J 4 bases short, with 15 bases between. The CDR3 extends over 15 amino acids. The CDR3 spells CASSPGTNGNQPQHF. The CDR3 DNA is TGCGCCAGCAGCCCCGGGACAAATGGGAATCAGCCCCAGCATTTT.

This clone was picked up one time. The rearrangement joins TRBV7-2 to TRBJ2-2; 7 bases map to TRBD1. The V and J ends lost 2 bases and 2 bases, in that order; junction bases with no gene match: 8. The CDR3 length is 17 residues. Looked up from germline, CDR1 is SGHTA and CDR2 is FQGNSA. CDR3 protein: CASSLSRQGSNTGELFF. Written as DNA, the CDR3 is TGTGCCAGCAGCTTATCCCGACAGGGTAGTAACACCGGGGAGCTGTTTTTT.

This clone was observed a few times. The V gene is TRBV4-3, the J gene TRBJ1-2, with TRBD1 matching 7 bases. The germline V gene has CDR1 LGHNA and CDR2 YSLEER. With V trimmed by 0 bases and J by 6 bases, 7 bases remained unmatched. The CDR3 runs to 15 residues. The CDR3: CASSQDNRGWDGYTF. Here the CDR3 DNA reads TGCGCCAGCAGCCAAGATAACAGGGGTTGGGATGGCTACACCTTC.

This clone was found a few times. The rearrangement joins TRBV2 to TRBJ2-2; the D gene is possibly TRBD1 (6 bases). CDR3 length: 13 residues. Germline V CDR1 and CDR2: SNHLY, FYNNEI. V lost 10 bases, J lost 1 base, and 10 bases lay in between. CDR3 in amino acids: CATSQGNTGELFF. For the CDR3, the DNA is TGTGCCACCTCACAGGGGAACACCGGGGAGCTGTTTTTT.

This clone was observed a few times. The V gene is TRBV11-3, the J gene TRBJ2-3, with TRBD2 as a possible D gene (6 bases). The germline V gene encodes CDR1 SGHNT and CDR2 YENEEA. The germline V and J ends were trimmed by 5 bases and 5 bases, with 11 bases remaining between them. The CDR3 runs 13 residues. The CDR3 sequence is CASSPGVVDTQYF. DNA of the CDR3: TGTGCCAGCAGCCCGGGGGTGGTAGATACGCAGTATTTT.

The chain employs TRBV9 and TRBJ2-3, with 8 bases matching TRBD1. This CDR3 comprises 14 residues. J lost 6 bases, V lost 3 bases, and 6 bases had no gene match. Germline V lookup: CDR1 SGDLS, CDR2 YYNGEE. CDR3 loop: CASSAGQGPDTQYF. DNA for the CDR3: TGTGCCAGCAGCGCCGGACAGGGCCCCGATACGCAGTATTTT.

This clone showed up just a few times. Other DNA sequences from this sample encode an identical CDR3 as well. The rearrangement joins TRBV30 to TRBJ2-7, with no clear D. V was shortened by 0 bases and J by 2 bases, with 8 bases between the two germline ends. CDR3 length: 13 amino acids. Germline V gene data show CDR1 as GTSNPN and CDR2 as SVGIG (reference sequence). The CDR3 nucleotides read TGTGCCTGGAGTGTTCAGCGTACCTACGAGCAGTACTTC. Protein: CAWSVQRTYEQYF.

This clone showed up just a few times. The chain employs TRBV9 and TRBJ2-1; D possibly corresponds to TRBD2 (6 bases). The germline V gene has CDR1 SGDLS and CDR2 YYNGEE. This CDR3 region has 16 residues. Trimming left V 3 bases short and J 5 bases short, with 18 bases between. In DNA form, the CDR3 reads TGTGCCAGCAGCGCCTTTGCTGCGGGATCGAACAATGAGCAGTTCTTC. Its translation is CASSAFAAGSNNEQFF.

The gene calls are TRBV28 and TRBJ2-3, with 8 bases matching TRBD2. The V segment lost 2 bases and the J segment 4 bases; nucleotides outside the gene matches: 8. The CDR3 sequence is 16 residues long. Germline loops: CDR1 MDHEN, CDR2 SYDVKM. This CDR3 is CASSLQAGAGPDTQYF. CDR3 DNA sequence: TGTGCCAGCAGTTTACAAGCGGGAGCAGGTCCAGATACGCAGTATTTT.

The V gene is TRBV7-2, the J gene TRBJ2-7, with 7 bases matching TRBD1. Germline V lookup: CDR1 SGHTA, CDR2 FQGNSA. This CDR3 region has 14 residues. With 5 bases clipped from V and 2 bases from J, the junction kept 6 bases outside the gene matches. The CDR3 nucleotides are TGTGCCAGCAGCCGGGGACAGCCACCCTACGAGCAGTACTTC. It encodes CASSRGQPPYEQYF.

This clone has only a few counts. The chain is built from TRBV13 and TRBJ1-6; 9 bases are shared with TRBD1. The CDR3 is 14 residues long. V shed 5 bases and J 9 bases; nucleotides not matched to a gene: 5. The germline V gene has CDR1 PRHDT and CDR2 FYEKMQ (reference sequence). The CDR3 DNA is TGTGCCAGCAGCACGGACAGGGGAATTTCACCCCTCCACTTT. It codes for CASSTDRGISPLHF.

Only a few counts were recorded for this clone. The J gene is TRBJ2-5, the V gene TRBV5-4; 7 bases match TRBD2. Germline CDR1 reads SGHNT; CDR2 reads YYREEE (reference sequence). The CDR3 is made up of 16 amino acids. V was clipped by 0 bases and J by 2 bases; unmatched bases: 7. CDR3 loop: CASSLGGGSGQETQYF. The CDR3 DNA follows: TGTGCCAGCAGCTTGGGAGGCGGGAGTGGGCAAGAGACCCAGTACTTC.

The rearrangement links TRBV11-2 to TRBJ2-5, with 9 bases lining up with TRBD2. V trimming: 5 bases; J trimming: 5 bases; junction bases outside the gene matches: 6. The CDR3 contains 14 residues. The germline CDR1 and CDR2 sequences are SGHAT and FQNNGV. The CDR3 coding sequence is TGTGCCAGCAGCCGCGGGGGGGCCGGCGAGACCCAGTACTTC. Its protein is CASSRGGAGETQYF.